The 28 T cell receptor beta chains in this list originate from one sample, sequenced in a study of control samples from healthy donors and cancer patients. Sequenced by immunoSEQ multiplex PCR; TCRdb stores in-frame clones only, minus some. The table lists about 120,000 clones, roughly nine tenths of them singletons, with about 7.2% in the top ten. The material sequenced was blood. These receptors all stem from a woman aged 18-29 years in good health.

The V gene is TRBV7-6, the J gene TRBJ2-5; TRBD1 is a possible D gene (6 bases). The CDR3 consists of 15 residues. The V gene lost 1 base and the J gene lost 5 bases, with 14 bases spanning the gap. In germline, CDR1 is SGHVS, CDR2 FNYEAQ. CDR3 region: CASSLVVRGLETQYF. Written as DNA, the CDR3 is TGTGCCAGCAGCTTAGTGGTCAGGGGATTGGAGACCCAGTACTTC.

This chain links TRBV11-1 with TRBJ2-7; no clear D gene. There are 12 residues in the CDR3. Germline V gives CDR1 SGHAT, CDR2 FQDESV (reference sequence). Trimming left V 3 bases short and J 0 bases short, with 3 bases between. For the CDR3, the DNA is TGTGCCAGCAGCTTCACCTCCTACGAGCAGTACTTC. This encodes CASSFTSYEQYF. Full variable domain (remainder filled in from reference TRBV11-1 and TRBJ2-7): EAEVAQSPRYKITEKSQAVAFWCDPISGHATLYWYRQILGQGPELLVQFQDESVVDDSQLPKDRFSAERLKGVDSTLKIQPAELGDSAMYLCASSFTSYEQYFGPGTRLTVT.

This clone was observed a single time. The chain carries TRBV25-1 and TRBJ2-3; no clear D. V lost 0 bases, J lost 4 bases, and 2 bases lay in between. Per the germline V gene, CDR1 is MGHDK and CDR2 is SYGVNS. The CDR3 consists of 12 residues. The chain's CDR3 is CASSEYPDTQYF. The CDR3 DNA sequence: TGTGCCAGCAGTGAATACCCAGATACGCAGTATTTT.

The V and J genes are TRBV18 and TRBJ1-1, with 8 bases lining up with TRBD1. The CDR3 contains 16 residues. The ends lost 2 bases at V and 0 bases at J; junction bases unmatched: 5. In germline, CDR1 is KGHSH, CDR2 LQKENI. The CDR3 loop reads CASSPSHRGVNTEAFF. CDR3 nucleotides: TGTGCCAGCTCACCAAGCCACAGGGGGGTGAACACTGAAGCTTTCTTT. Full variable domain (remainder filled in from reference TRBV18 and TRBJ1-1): NAGVMQNPRHLVRRRGQEARLRCSPMKGHSHVYWYRQLPEEGLKFMVYLQKENIIDESGMPKERFSAEFPKEGPSILRIQQVVRGDSAAYFCASSPSHRGVNTEAFFGQGTRLTVV.

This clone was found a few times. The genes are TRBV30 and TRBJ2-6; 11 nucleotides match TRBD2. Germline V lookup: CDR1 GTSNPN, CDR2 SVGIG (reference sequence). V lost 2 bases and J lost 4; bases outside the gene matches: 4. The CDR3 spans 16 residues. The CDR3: CAWSLAGGSGANVLTF. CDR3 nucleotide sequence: TGTGCCTGGAGTCTAGCGGGAGGTTCCGGGGCCAACGTCCTGACTTTC.

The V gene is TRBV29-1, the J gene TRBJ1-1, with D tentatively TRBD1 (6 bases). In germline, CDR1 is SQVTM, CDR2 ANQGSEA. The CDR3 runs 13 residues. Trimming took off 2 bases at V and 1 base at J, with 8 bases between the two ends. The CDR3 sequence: CSVEKGQNTEAFF. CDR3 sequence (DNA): TGCAGCGTTGAAAAGGGACAGAACACTGAAGCTTTCTTT. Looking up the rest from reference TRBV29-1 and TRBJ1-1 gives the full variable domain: SAVISQKPSRDICQRGTSLTIQCQVDSQVTMMFWYRQQPGQSLTLIATANQGSEATYESGFVIDKFPISRPNLTFSTLTVSNMSPEDSSIYLCSVEKGQNTEAFFGQGTRLTVV.

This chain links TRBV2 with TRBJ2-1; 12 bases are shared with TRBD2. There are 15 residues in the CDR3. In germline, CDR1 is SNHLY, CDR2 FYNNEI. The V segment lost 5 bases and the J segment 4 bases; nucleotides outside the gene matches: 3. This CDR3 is CASSFTSGGYNEQFF. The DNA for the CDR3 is TGTGCCAGCAGTTTCACTAGCGGGGGGTACAATGAGCAGTTCTTC.

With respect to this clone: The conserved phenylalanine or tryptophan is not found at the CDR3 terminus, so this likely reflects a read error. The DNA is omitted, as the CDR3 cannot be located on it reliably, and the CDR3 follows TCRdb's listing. The chain's CDR3 is CASSQDRHREPSEI. The rearrangement links TRBV4-2 to TRBJ2-7; the D segment call TRBD1 is taken from the table without a DNA check. The CDR3 sequence runs 14 residues, both termini included. Germline V lookup: CDR1 LGHNA, CDR2 YNFKEQ.

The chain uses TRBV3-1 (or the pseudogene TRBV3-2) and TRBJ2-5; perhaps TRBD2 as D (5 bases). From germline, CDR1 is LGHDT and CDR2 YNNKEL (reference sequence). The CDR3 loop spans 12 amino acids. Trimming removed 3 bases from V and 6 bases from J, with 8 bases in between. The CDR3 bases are TGTGCCAGCAGCCACAACGGGAAGACCCAGTACTTC. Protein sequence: CASSHNGKTQYF.

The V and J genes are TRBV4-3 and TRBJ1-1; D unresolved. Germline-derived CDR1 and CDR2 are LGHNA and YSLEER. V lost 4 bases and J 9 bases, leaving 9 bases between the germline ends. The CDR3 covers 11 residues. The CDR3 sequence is CASSLGRQAFF. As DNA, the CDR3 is TGCGCCAGCAGCCTTGGGCGGCAAGCTTTCTTT.

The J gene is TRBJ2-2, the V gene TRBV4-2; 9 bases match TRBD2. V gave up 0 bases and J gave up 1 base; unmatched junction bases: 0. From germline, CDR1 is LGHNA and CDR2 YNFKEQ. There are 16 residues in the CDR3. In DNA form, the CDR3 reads TGTGCCAGCAGCCAAGATAGCGGGGGGAACACCGGGGAGCTGTTTTTT. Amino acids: CASSQDSGGNTGELFF.

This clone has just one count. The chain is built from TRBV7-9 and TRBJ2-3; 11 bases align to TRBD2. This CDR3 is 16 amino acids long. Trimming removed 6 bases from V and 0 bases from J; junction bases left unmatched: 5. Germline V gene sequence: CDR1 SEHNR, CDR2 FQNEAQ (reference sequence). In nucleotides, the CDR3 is TGTGCCAGCAGGCGCCCTAGCGGGGGGAGCACAGATACGCAGTATTTT. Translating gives CASRRPSGGSTDTQYF.

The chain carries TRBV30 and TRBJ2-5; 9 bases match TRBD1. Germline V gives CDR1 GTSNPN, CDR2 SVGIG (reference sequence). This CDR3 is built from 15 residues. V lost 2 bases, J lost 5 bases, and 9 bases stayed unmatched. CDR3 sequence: CAWSRGTGIRETQYF. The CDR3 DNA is TGTGCCTGGAGTCGTGGGACAGGGATTAGGGAGACCCAGTACTTC.

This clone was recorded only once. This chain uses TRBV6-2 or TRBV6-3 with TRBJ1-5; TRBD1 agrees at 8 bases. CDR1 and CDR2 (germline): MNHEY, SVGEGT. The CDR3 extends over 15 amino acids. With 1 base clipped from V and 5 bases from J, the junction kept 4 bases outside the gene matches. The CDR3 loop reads CASSYLGTGYQPQHF. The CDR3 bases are TGTGCCAGCAGTTACTTGGGGACAGGCTATCAGCCCCAGCATTTT.

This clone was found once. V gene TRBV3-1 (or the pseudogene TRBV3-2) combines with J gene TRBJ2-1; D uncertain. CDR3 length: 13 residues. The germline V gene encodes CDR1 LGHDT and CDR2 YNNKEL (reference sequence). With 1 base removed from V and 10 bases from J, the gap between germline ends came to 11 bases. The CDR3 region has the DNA TGTGCCAGCAGCCAAGCCGTTTGGTGGGAGCAGTTCTTC. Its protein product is CASSQAVWWEQFF.

In nucleotides, the CDR3 is TGTGCCAGCAGTTTGGCAGGACTAGCGGGGGGGGCAGATACGCAGTATTTT. Its translation is CASSLAGLAGGADTQYF. The J gene is TRBJ2-3, the V gene TRBV28, with TRBD2 matching over 15 bases. With V trimmed by 3 bases and J by 4 bases, 5 bases remained unmatched. Germline loops: CDR1 MDHEN, CDR2 SYDVKM. CDR3 length: 17 residues.

DNA for the CDR3: TGTGCCAGCAGCGTAGGTAGGGGGCAAGGTGAAAAACTGTTTTTT. This sequence encodes CASSVGRGQGEKLFF. The chain employs TRBV9 and TRBJ1-4; 7 bases line up with TRBD1. CDR1 and CDR2 (germline): SGDLS, YYNGEE. The junction had 6 bases not matched to a gene; V was cut back by 0 bases and J by 7 bases. The CDR3 contains 15 residues.

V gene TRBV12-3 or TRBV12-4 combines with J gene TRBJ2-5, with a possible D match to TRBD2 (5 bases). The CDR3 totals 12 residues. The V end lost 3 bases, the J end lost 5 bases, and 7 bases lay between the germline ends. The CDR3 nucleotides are TGTGCCAGCAGTTTCGGGGTCGAGACCCAGTACTTC. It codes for CASSFGVETQYF.

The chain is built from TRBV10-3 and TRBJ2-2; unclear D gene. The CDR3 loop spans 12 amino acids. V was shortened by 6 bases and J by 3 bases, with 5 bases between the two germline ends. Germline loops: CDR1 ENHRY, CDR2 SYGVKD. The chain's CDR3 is CAIRIHTGELFF. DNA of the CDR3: TGTGCCATCAGGATCCACACCGGGGAGCTGTTTTTT.

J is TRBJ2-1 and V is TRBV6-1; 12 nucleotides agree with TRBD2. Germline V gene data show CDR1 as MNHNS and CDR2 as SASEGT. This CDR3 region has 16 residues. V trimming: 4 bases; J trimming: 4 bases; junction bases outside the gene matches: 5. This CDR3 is CASSGRLAGGYNEQFF. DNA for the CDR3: TGTGCCAGCAGTGGACGGCTAGCGGGGGGGTACAATGAGCAGTTCTTC.

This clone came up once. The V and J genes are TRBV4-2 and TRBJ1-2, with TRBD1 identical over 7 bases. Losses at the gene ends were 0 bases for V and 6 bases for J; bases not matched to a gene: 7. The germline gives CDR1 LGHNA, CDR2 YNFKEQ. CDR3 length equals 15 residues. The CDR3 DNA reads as TGTGCCAGCAGCCAAGAACCCTCAGGGGGGGATGGCTACACCTTC. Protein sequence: CASSQEPSGGDGYTF.

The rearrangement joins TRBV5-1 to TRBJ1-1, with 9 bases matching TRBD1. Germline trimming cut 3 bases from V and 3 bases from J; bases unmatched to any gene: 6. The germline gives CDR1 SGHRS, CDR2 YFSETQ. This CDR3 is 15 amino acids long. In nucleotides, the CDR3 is TGCGCCAGCAGCTACTCGGGACAGGGCGACACTGAAGCTTTCTTT. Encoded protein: CASSYSGQGDTEAFF.

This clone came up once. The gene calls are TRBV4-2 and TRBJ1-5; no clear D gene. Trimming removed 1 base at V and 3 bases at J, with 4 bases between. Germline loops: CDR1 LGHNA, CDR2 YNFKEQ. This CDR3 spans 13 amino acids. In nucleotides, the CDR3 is TGTGCCAGCAGCCAAGTCCCCAATCAGCCCCAGCATTTT. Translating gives CASSQVPNQPQHF.

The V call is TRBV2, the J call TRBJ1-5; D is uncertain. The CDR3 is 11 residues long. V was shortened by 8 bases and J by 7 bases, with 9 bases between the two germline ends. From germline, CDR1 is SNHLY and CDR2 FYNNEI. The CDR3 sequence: CASAKTQPQHF. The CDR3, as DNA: TGTGCCAGCGCTAAAACCCAGCCCCAGCATTTT.

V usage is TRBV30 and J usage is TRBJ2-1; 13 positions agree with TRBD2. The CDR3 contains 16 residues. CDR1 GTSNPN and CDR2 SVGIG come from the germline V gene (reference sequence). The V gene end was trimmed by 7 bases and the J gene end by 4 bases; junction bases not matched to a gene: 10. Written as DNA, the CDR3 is TGTGCCTTACTGCCTACTAGCGGGGGGGGTTACAATGAGCAGTTCTTC. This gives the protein CALLPTSGGGYNEQFF.

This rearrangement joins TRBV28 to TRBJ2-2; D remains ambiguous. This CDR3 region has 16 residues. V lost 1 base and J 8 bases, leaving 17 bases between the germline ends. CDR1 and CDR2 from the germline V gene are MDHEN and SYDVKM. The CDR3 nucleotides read TGTGCCAGCAGTTTATATACCCCCAGGTGGATAGGGGAGCTGTTTTTT. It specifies CASSLYTPRWIGELFF.

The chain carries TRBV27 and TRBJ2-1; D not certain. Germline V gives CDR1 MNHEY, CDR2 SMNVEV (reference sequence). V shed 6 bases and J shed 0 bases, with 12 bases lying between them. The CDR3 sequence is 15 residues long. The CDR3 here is CASSRRPSSYNEQFF. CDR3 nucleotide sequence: TGTGCCAGCAGCCGCCGGCCGAGCTCCTACAATGAGCAGTTCTTC.

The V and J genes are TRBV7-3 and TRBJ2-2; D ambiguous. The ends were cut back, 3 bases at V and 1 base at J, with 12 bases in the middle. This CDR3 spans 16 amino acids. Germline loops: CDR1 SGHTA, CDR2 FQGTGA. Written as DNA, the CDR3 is TGTGCCAGCAGCTTGATGTCACCCATGAACACCGGGGAGCTGTTTTTT. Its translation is CASSLMSPMNTGELFF. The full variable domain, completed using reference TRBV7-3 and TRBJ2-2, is GAGVSQTPSNKVTEKGKYVELRCDPISGHTALYWYRQSLGQGPEFLIYFQGTGAADDSGLPNDRFFAVRPEGSVSTLKIQRTERGDSAVYLCASSLMSPMNTGELFFGEGSRLTVL.